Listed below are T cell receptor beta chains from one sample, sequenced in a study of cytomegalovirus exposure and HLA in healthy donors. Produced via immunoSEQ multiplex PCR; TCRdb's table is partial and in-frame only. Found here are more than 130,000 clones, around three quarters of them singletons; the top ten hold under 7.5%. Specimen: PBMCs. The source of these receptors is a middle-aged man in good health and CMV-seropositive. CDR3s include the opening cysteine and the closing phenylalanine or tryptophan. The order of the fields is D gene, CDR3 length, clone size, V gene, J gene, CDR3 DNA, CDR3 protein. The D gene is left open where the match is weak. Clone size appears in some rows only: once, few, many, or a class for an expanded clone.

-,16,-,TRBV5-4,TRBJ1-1,TGTGCCAGCAGCTCGGATGCCGGAAACAGGAACACTGAAGCTTTCTTT,CASSSDAGNRNTEAFF
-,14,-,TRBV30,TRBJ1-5,TGTGCCTGGAGTGTACTTCAGGGGTATGGGCCCCAGCATTTT,CAWSVLQGYGPQHF
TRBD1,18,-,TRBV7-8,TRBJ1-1,TGTGCCAGCAGCTTAGTGAAACGGGCAGGGGGCGCGTCCACTGAAGCTTTCTTT,CASSLVKRAGGASTEAFF
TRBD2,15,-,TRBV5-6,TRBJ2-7,TGTGCCAGCAGCTGGGCCCGGGAGGTTGCCTACGAGCAGTACTTC,CASSWAREVAYEQYF
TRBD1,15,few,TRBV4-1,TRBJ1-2,TGCGCCAGCAGCCAAGGGGCCCAGGGGGGCTATGGCTACACCTTC,CASSQGAQGGYGYTF
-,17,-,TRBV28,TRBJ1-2,TGTGCCAGCAGTCAAAGTACAGGAGGGCAGTGGAACTATGGCTACACCTTC,CASSQSTGGQWNYGYTF
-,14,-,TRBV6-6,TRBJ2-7,TGTGCCAGCAGCCCAACAGGGATCTTCAACGAGCAGTACTTC,CASSPTGIFNEQYF
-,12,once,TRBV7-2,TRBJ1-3,TGTGCCAGCAGCTTACAGGGAAACACCATATATTTT,CASSLQGNTIYF
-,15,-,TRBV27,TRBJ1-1,TGTGCCAGCAGTTCAAGACAGCACCTTAACACTGAAGCTTTCTTT,CASSSRQHLNTEAFF
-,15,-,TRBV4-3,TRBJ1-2,TGCGCCAGCAGCCAAGAGGGGAGGGTTAACTATGGCTACACCTTC,CASSQEGRVNYGYTF
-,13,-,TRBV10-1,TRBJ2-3,TGCGCCAGCAGTGAATCTAGGAATGCCCCACAGTATTTT,CASSESRNAPQYF
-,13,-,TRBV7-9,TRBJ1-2,TGTGCCAGCAGCCCAATCAACACCTATGGCTACACCTTC,CASSPINTYGYTF
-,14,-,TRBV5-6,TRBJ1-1,TGTGCCAGCAGCTTTTCCCCCTCGGACACTGAAGCTTTCTTT,CASSFSPSDTEAFF
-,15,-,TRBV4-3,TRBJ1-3,TGCGCCAGCAGCCATGATACAGGGTCTGGAAACACCATATATTTT,CASSHDTGSGNTIYF
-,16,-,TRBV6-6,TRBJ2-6,TGTGCCAGCAGTTACGTAGGAGGATCTGGGGCCAACGTCCTGACTTTC,CASSYVGGSGANVLTF
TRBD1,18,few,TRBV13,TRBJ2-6,TGTGCCAGCAGCTTCGTAACAGGGGTCCCCTCTGGGGCCAACGTCCTGACTTTC,CASSFVTGVPSGANVLTF
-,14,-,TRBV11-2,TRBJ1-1,TGTGCCAGCAGCTTGAGGGGACTTAACACTGAAGCTTTCTTT,CASSLRGLNTEAFF
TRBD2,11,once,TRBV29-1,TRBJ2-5,TGCAGCGCAGAAGCGGGGGAGACCCAGTACTTC,CSAEAGETQYF
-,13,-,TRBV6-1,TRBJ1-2,TGTGCCAGCAACCCGCCCGGGGGAGGCGGCTACACCTTC,CASNPPGGGGYTF
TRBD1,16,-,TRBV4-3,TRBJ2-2,TGCGCCAGCAGCCATTACCAGACAGGGGATGTCGGGGAGCTGTTTTTT,CASSHYQTGDVGELFF
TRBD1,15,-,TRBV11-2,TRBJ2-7,TGTGCCAGCAGCCTCTTGCAGGGGGCCACCTACGAGCAGTACTTC,CASSLLQGATYEQYF
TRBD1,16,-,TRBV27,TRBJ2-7,TGTGCCAGCAGTTTATCTTCCAGGGGGCTTACCTACGAGCAGTACTTC,CASSLSSRGLTYEQYF
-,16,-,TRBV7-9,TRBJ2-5,TGTGCCAGCAGCTTATTTGGCAGGGGAAGGGAAGAGACCCAGTACTTC,CASSLFGRGREETQYF
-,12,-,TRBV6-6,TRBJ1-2,TGTGCCAGCAGCTCGGAGGGGTATGGCTACACCTTC,CASSSEGYGYTF
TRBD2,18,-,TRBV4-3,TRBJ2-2,TGCGCCAGCAGCCAAGGGAGAGCGGGGGGCGCGAACACCGGGGAGCTGTTTTTT,CASSQGRAGGANTGELFF
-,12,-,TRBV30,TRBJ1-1,TGTGCCTGGAGTTATATCGGCACTGAAGCTTTCTTT,CAWSYIGTEAFF
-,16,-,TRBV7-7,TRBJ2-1,TGTGCTAGCAGCTTAGGGCTCGCGGCGCCTTACAATGAGCAGTTCTTC,CASSLGLAAPYNEQFF
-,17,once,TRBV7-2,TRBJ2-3,TGTGCCAGCAGTCCCCCGCTGACAGACCGCCTCACAGATACGCAGTATTTT,CASSPPLTDRLTDTQYF
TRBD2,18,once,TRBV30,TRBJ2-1,TGTGCCTGGAGTGTACTTAGCGGGAGCTACACCTCCTACAATGAGCAGTTCTTC,CAWSVLSGSYTSYNEQFF
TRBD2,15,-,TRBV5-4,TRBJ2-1,TGTGCCAGCAGTGTAAAGCGGGAGTCCTACAATGAGCAGTTCTTC,CASSVKRESYNEQFF
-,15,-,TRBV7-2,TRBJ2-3,TGTGCCAGCAGCTTAGTACAGCCAAGCACAGATACGCAGTATTTT,CASSLVQPSTDTQYF
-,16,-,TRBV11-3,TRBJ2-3,TGTGCCAGCAGCTACGCTAACTTGGAGTACGCAGATACGCAGTATTTT,CASSYANLEYADTQYF
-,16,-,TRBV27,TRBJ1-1,TGTGCCAGCAGGCCCCTAGGCCGGGGAAGAAGCACTGAAGCTTTCTTT,CASRPLGRGRSTEAFF
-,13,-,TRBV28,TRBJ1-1,TGTGCCAGCAGGAACATTATGAACACTGAAGCTTTCTTT,CASRNIMNTEAFF
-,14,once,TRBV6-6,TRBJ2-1,TGTGCCAGCAGTTACTCTGGGCAGTACAATGAGCAGTTCTTC,CASSYSGQYNEQFF
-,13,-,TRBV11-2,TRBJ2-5,TGTGCCAGCAGCTCCGACAGACAAGAGACCCAGTACTTC,CASSSDRQETQYF
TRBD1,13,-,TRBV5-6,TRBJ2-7,TGTGCCAGCAGCGGACGGGACAGCTACGAGCAGTACTTC,CASSGRDSYEQYF
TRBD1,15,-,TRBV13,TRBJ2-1,TGTGCCAGCGCCCCAGGGGACAGGGTGATCGATGAGCAGTTCTTC,CASAPGDRVIDEQFF
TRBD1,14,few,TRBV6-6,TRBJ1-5,TGTGCCAGCAGTTACAGACAGGGGGTTCAGCCCCAGCATTTT,CASSYRQGVQPQHF
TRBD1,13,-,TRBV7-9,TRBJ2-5,TGTGCCAGCAGCTCGACAGGGGAAGAGACCCAGTACTTC,CASSSTGEETQYF
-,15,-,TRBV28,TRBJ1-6,TGTGCCAGCAGTTTTTGGCGACAGGCGGATTCACCCCTCCACTTT,CASSFWRQADSPLHF
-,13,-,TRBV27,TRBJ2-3,TGTGCCAGCAGTCCCGGGAGCACAGATACGCAGTATTTT,CASSPGSTDTQYF
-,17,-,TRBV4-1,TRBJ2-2,TGCGCCAGCAGCCCACTCGGACTCGACCGCGGGACCGGGGAGCTGTTTTTT,CASSPLGLDRGTGELFF
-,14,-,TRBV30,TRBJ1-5,TGTGCCTGGAGTGTACCCCAGGGGAATCAGCCCCAGCATTTT,CAWSVPQGNQPQHF